These T cell receptor beta chains were read from a single sample in a study of shared clonotypes between healthy human individuals. Assay: immunoSEQ multiplex PCR; the TCRdb copy retains only in-frame clones and omits some. The data show about 580,000 clones, with 98% seen just once and 0.3% held by the top ten. The source material was naive CD8+ T cells sorted from blood. The receptors derive from a man aged 25 to 40 in good health. Both conserved end residues are part of each CDR3.

>15|TRBV27
CASSLARTGKNEQFF
>15|TRBV7-6
CASSPSRGIGYEQYF
>15|TRBV28
CASSTLTGNSYEQYF
>14|TRBV6-5
CASSSASNTGELFF
>12|TRBV2
CASVGRVNEQFF
>14|TRBV5-1
CASSLAAEAYEQYF
>16|TRBV27
CASRPGTSGFQETQYF
>14|TRBV5-4
CASSLTGDTYEQYF
>14|TRBV15
CATSRDPDDNEQFF
>17|TRBV4-3
CASSQERSGLSTDTQYF
>13|TRBV27
CASSLGTTGELFF